One TCR beta chain is described in this entry. Antigen specificity is unknown. The source of the sample is a study of T cell repertoires in cytomegalovirus infection. Study as a whole: Use of recently identified HLA-C-restricted and well-studied HLA-B-restricted CMV epitopes was part of the study. Study findings and constraints: Cumulative frequency (of public TCR beta family members) identified carriers of CMV plus the relevant HLA.

TCRdb redid the calling of the reads with MiXCR, one entry per CDR3 protein. The sample has some 920,000 distinct CDR3 sequences, approximately 33% seen once. This clonotype originated in a human donor in good health (CMV status not recorded). Some clones in this sample may be carry-over from other donors' samples. Sequencing was performed on cultured CD8+ T cells from PBMCs, taken from culture after CMV antigen stimulation.

The CDR3 spells CASTGTSPYNEQFF. CDR3 nucleotide sequence: TGTGCCAGCACCGGGACTAGCCCATACAATGAGCAGTTCTTC. J is TRBJ2-1 and V is TRBV6-2 or TRBV6-3, with 9 bases identical to TRBD2. This CDR3 region has 14 residues. CDR1 is MNHEY, CDR2 SVGEGT, per germline. V lost 7 bases and J lost 4; bases outside the gene matches: 5.